A single sample gave rise to the 10 T cell receptor beta chains below, sequenced in a study of blood T cell repertoires in COVID-19. Sequencing used immunoSEQ multiplex PCR; TCRdb keeps in-frame clones, though not all of them. This sample has under 150,000 clones, with 88% found just once. Sequencing input: peripheral blood. All receptors derive from a human donor in a cohort sampled during active COVID-19.

The chain uses TRBV3-1 (or the pseudogene TRBV3-2) and TRBJ2-2; 9 nucleotides match TRBD1. The CDR3 is 17 amino acids. Germline CDR1 is LGHDT and CDR2 is YNNKEL (reference sequence). V lost 1 base, J lost 7 bases, and 10 bases stayed unmatched. The CDR3 sequence is CASSQGLTGGLGGELFF. The CDR3 bases are TGTGCCAGCAGCCAAGGCCTGACAGGGGGTCTTGGCGGGGAGCTGTTTTTT.

The chain links TRBV6-5 to TRBJ2-7; D might be TRBD1 (6 bases). The CDR3 spans 16 residues. Germline V gene sequence: CDR1 MNHEY, CDR2 SVGAGI. V was pared by 3 bases and J by 1 base, with 16 bases between. CDR3 sequence (DNA): TGTGCCAGCAGTTATAAACAGGGTATTATATCCTACGAGCAGTACTTC. The encoded protein is CASSYKQGIISYEQYF.

The chain combines TRBV5-1 with TRBJ2-1, with D perhaps matching TRBD1 (7 bases). Germline-derived CDR1 and CDR2 are SGHRS and YFSETQ. V was trimmed by 4 bases and J by 9 bases, leaving 14 bases between them. The CDR3 runs to 13 residues. CDR3 region: CASSQGGLGEQFF. The CDR3 nucleotides are TGCGCCAGCAGCCAGGGGGGCCTGGGTGAGCAGTTCTTC.

This clone was seen a few times. V and J are TRBV11-2 and TRBJ1-3, with 7 nucleotides matching TRBD1. With V trimmed by 5 bases and J by 3 bases, 10 bases remained unmatched. Germline CDR1 and CDR2: SGHAT and FQNNGV. This CDR3 has 16 amino acids. Written as DNA, the CDR3 is TGTGCCAGCAGCAGGGGGCTGGCTTTCGATGGAAACACCATATATTTT. It is translated as CASSRGLAFDGNTIYF.

The chain carries TRBV2 and TRBJ1-6; no reliable D call. Germline CDR1 and CDR2: SNHLY and FYNNEI. The ends were cut back, 7 bases at V and 4 bases at J, with 14 bases in the middle. The CDR3 runs 15 residues. The CDR3 sequence is CASTYGRLYNSPLHF. CDR3 coding DNA: TGTGCCAGCACCTATGGGAGGCTTTATAATTCACCCCTCCACTTT.

This clone was observed a single time. The chain recombines TRBV7-6 with TRBJ1-2; 9 bases agree with TRBD1. The CDR3 runs to 18 residues. Losses at the gene ends were 5 bases for V and 3 bases for J; bases not matched to a gene: 16. Germline CDR1 is SGHVS and CDR2 is FNYEAQ. The CDR3 region is CASSTLQTGTGPHYGYTF. CDR3 in DNA: TGTGCCAGCAGCACCCTCCAAACCGGGACAGGGCCCCACTATGGCTACACCTTC. The full variable domain, completed using reference TRBV7-6 and TRBJ1-2, is GAGVSQSPRYKVTKRGQDVALRCDPISGHVSLYWYRQALGQGPEFLTYFNYEAQQDKSGLPNDRFSAERPEGSISTLTIQRTEQRDSAMYRCASSTLQTGTGPHYGYTFGSGTRLTVV.

DNA of the CDR3: TGTGCCAGCAATCCTCGGGGGGACGGGCAGCCCCAGCATTTT. Its protein product is CASNPRGDGQPQHF. This rearrangement joins TRBV6-6 to TRBJ1-5; D may be TRBD1 (5 bases). Germline values: CDR1 MNHNY, CDR2 SVGAGI (reference sequence). CDR3 length equals 14 residues. The V and J ends lost 7 bases and 7 bases respectively, with 17 bases between them.

This clone appeared once. The chain carries TRBV7-6 and TRBJ1-2; D gene ambiguous. The ends were cut back, 5 bases at V and 2 bases at J, with 15 bases in the middle. Germline CDR1 is SGHVS and CDR2 is FNYEAQ. This CDR3 has 15 amino acids. CDR3 DNA: TGTGCCAGCAGCCAGGCCCCGCCTGGGAACTATGGCTACACCTTC. Translated: CASSQAPPGNYGYTF.

The chain uses TRBV3-1 (or the pseudogene TRBV3-2) and TRBJ2-7, with 7 bases aligning to TRBD2. The J segment lost 4 bases and the V segment lost 4 bases, leaving 4 bases of the junction unmatched. The CDR3 has 13 amino acids. Germline CDR1 is LGHDT and CDR2 is YNNKEL (reference sequence). CDR3 DNA sequence: TGTGCCAGCAGCCTGGCGGGGGTTTACGAGCAGTACTTC. Translation gives CASSLAGVYEQYF.

This chain links TRBV27 with TRBJ2-3, with 7 bases matching TRBD2. Germline V gene data show CDR1 as MNHEY and CDR2 as SMNVEV (reference sequence). The CDR3 runs 15 residues. The V gene end was trimmed by 2 bases and the J gene end by 5 bases; junction bases not matched to a gene: 7. As DNA, the CDR3 is TGTGCCAGCAGTTTAGGAGCGGGGTATAGAGATACGCAGTATTTT. This gives the protein CASSLGAGYRDTQYF.